The 19 T cell receptor beta chains below were found in one sample sequenced in a study of T cell responses to AZD1222 COVID-19 vaccine. Produced via immunoSEQ multiplex PCR; TCRdb's table is partial and in-frame only. Here the sample spans 90,000 to 120,000 clones, about 93% being singletons. The specimen comprised peripheral blood, sampled on day 0 of AZD1222 vaccination. These receptors all stem from an adult in good health.

V gene TRBV7-2 combines with J gene TRBJ1-4, with D perhaps TRBD1 (5 bases). V gave up 5 bases and J gave up 6 bases, with 19 bases separating them. Per germline, CDR1 SGHTA and CDR2 FQGNSA. The CDR3 is 16 residues long. The CDR3 sequence: CASSPDAGYSDEKLFF. In DNA form, the CDR3 reads TGTGCCAGCAGCCCGGACGCAGGGTATTCTGATGAAAAACTGTTTTTT.

This chain links TRBV15 with TRBJ1-1; D call uncertain. V lost 0 bases to trimming and J lost 11 bases, with 13 bases between them. The germline CDR1 and CDR2 sequences are LNHNV and YYDKDF (reference sequence). CDR3 length: 13 residues. DNA of the CDR3: TGTGCCACCAGCAGAGACCGGGTTATAACGGCTTTCTTT. Encoded protein: CATSRDRVITAFF. Drawing the rest from reference TRBV15 and TRBJ1-1, the complete variable domain is DAMVIQNPRYQVTQFGKPVTLSCSQTLNHNVMYWYQQKSSQAPKLLFHYYDKDFNNEADTPDNFQSRRPNTSFCFLDIRSPGLGDTAMYLCATSRDRVITAFFGQGTRLTVV.

On this clone itself: The same CDR3 is also encoded by other DNA sequences in this sample. The V call is TRBV19, the J call TRBJ1-1; the D is unclear. V was clipped by 0 bases and J by 0 bases, with 5 bases between them. Germline CDR1 LNHDA, CDR2 SQIVND (reference sequence). The CDR3 loop spans 14 amino acids. CDR3 sequence reads: CASSIEGVNTEAFF. CDR3 nucleotides: TGTGCCAGTAGTATAGAGGGAGTGAACACTGAAGCTTTCTTT.

This sequence joins TRBV5-1 and TRBJ2-1; D remains ambiguous. Germline V gene lookup returns CDR1 SGHRS and CDR2 YFSETQ. The CDR3 is 15 amino acids. V was clipped by 4 bases and J by 4 bases, with 15 bases between them. The CDR3 reads CASSPTTGTYNEQFF. In DNA form, the CDR3 reads TGCGCCAGCAGCCCCACGACTGGAACGTACAATGAGCAGTTCTTC.

This chain joins TRBV27 and TRBJ1-6; the D is unclear. Germline V lookup: CDR1 MNHEY, CDR2 SMNVEV (reference sequence). V shed 3 bases and J shed 7 bases, with 4 bases lying between them. The CDR3 is made up of 12 amino acids. The CDR3 loop is CASSFLNSPLHF. CDR3 nucleotides: TGTGCCAGCAGTTTTTTGAATTCACCCCTCCACTTT.

This CDR3 is CASSRRGRDDSPLHF. The CDR3 nucleotides are TGTGCCAGCAGTCGGCGGGGTAGGGATGATTCACCCCTCCACTTT. This rearrangement joins TRBV6-6 to TRBJ1-6; D is unclear. The V end lost 5 bases, the J end lost 8 bases, and 16 bases lay between the germline ends. CDR1 and CDR2 from the germline V gene are MNHNY and SVGAGI (reference sequence). CDR3 size: 15 residues.

The V gene is TRBV21-1, the J gene TRBJ1-2. TRBV21-1 is described as a pseudogene. This CDR3 comprises 15 residues. CDR3 in amino acids: CASRAGGGLGYGYTF. The CDR3 DNA reads as TGTGCCAGCAGGGCTGGGGGAGGGCTGGGCTATGGCTACACCTTC.

V is TRBV7-3 and J is TRBJ1-5; 7 bases map to TRBD1. The CDR3 has 15 residues. The ends lost 5 bases at V and 3 bases at J; junction bases unmatched: 7. Per the germline V gene, CDR1 is SGHTA and CDR2 is FQGTGA. CDR3 coding DNA: TGTGCCAGCAGCCGAAGCGGGACAGACAATCAGCCCCAGCATTTT. Translating gives CASSRSGTDNQPQHF.

The count of this clone is one. The rearrangement uses TRBV5-1 and TRBJ1-2; possible D gene TRBD1, 5 bases. Trimming stripped 0 bases from V and 3 bases from J, with 9 bases between. CDR1 and CDR2 from the germline V gene are SGHRS and YFSETQ. This CDR3 is 14 amino acids long. CDR3 nucleotides: TGCGCCAGCAGCTTGGAGGGGTTGGACTATGGCTACACCTTC. Translated, it gives CASSLEGLDYGYTF.

Worth noting for this clone: This clone may be a read error of a much larger clone one base away. Within the sample, other DNA sequences also encode this same CDR3. The chain recombines TRBV7-2 with TRBJ2-5, with 8 bases that match TRBD2. The CDR3 has 13 amino acids. V was pared by 2 bases and J by 5 bases, with 1 base of the junction left unmatched. Germline V gene data show CDR1 as SGHTA and CDR2 as FQGNSA. For the CDR3, the DNA is TGTGCCAGCAGCTTAACGGGGGGGGAGACCCAGTACTTC. The encoded protein is CASSLTGGETQYF.

The CDR3 region is CASSFLLGANEKLFF. CDR3 nucleotide sequence: TGTGCCAGCAGCTTTTTATTAGGGGCTAATGAAAAACTGTTTTTT. The rearrangement joins TRBV7-8 to TRBJ1-4; D is perhaps TRBD1 (5 bases). From germline, CDR1 is SGHVS and CDR2 FQNEAQ. The V gene lost 3 bases and the J gene lost 3 bases, with 11 bases spanning the gap. This CDR3 is 15 amino acids long.

The chain uses TRBV7-2 and TRBJ2-3, with D uncertain. The ends were cut back, 6 bases at V and 5 bases at J, with 18 bases in the middle. Looked up from germline, CDR1 is SGHTA and CDR2 is FQGNSA. The CDR3 is made up of 15 amino acids. The CDR3 protein is CASSPLSTVEDTQYF. Here the CDR3 DNA reads TGTGCCAGCAGTCCCCTATCAACTGTTGAAGATACGCAGTATTTT. Variable domain in full (rest from reference TRBV7-2 and TRBJ2-3): GAGVSQSPSNKVTEKGKDVELRCDPISGHTALYWYRQSLGQGLEFLIYFQGNSAPDKSGLPSDRFSAERTGGSVSTLTIQRTQQEDSAVYLCASSPLSTVEDTQYFGPGTRLTVL.

The rearrangement uses TRBV19 and TRBJ1-2; D gene uncertain. V was shortened by 3 bases and J by 5 bases, with 10 bases between the two germline ends. CDR1 is LNHDA, CDR2 SQIVND, per germline (reference sequence). The CDR3 totals 13 residues. CDR3 protein: CASSMRAEYGYTF. CDR3 in DNA: TGTGCCAGTAGTATGAGGGCAGAATATGGCTACACCTTC.

This rearrangement joins TRBV5-8 to TRBJ2-3; 14 nucleotides agree with TRBD2. Germline V CDR1 and CDR2: SGHTS, YDEGEE. The J segment lost 10 bases and the V segment lost 3 bases, leaving 19 bases of the junction unmatched. CDR3 length equals 19 residues. As DNA, the CDR3 is TGTGCCAGCAGCTCAGGACTAGCGGGGGGTCGATCGTACTTTTTCGCGCAGTATTTT. Protein sequence: CASSSGLAGGRSYFFAQYF.

The J gene is TRBJ2-3, the V gene TRBV19; tentative D call: TRBD2 (5 bases). The CDR3 runs to 14 residues. The germline gives CDR1 LNHDA, CDR2 SQIVND (reference sequence). The ends were cut back, 1 base at V and 5 bases at J, with 10 bases in the middle. The CDR3 reads CASSIVPRGDTQYF. The CDR3 coding sequence is TGTGCCAGTAGTATAGTCCCCCGGGGAGATACGCAGTATTTT.

The chain has TRBV15 and TRBJ2-3; 9 nucleotides line up with TRBD1. Germline lookup yields CDR1 LNHNV and CDR2 YYDKDF (reference sequence). V shed 2 bases and J 1 base; nucleotides not matched to a gene: 1. The CDR3 has 15 residues. Here the CDR3 DNA reads TGTGCCACCAGCAGATGGACAGGGGGCACAGATACGCAGTATTTT. It encodes CATSRWTGGTDTQYF.

The rearrangement joins TRBV7-3 to TRBJ2-1; TRBD2 might be the D (5 bases). V was pared by 4 bases and J by 12 bases, with 16 bases between. The germline gives CDR1 SGHTA, CDR2 FQGTGA. The CDR3 runs 13 residues. The CDR3: CASSSPKLERQFF. CDR3 bases: TGTGCCAGCAGCTCCCCTAAACTAGAGAGGCAGTTCTTC.

This clone was detected only once. The J gene is TRBJ1-2, the V gene TRBV15; 9 nucleotides match TRBD1. CDR3 length: 14 residues. Germline lookup yields CDR1 LNHNV and CDR2 YYDKDF (reference sequence). V trimming: 0 bases; J trimming: 9 bases; junction bases outside the gene matches: 5. CDR3 in DNA: TGTGCCACCAGCAGAGAGGACAGGGGAAGGAGCTACACCTTC. Translating it yields CATSREDRGRSYTF.

V is TRBV4-3 and J is TRBJ1-1; 7 bases align to TRBD1. This CDR3 comprises 17 residues. The germline gives CDR1 LGHNA, CDR2 YSLEER. V lost 4 bases to trimming and J lost 5 bases; unmatched junction nucleotides: 16. CDR3 amino acids: CASSLSVGGQGETEAFF. DNA for the CDR3: TGCGCCAGCAGCCTGAGTGTGGGGGGGCAGGGGGAAACTGAAGCTTTCTTT.